What follows are 18 T cell receptor beta chains derived from one specimen sequenced in a study of response to subunit inactivated influenza vaccine. Each CDR3 protein is one row after TCRdb ran MiXCR on the RT-PCR reads. The table has 490,000 or so distinct CDR3 sequences, under 9% seen once. The specimen was PBMCs from blood, collected less than 30 months after vaccination. The receptors were sampled from a man aged 45-69 years who received an inactivated influenza vaccine.

The V gene is TRBV20-1, the J gene TRBJ2-2; the match to TRBD2 covers 8 bases. Losses at the gene ends were 2 bases for V and 6 bases for J; bases not matched to a gene: 5. CDR1 is DFQATT, CDR2 SNEGSKA, per germline (reference sequence). CDR3 length equals 14 residues. CDR3 sequence reads: CSARRAGGAGELFF. In DNA, the CDR3 is TGCAGTGCTAGACGGGCCGGGGGGGCCGGGGAGCTGTTTTTT.

This clonotype was counted only a few times. The CDR3 DNA sequence: TGCAGCGGCGTTACTAGCGGGAGATACAATGAGCAGTTCTTC. This translates into CSGVTSGRYNEQFF. The V gene is TRBV29-1, the J gene TRBJ2-1, with 11 bases identical to TRBD2. The CDR3 consists of 14 residues. With 7 bases clipped from V and 4 bases from J, the junction kept 6 bases outside the gene matches. In germline, CDR1 is SQVTM, CDR2 ANQGSEA.

The V gene is TRBV7-2, the J gene TRBJ2-3; 7 bases align to TRBD1. The V gene end was trimmed by 5 bases and the J gene end by 5 bases; junction bases not matched to a gene: 7. Germline CDR1 and CDR2: SGHTA and FQGNSA. CDR3 length equals 14 residues. CDR3 loop: CASSLDRARDTQYF. CDR3 DNA sequence: TGTGCCAGCAGCCTTGACAGGGCGAGAGATACGCAGTATTTT.

The sample holds a few counts of this clonotype. The chain has TRBV10-3 and TRBJ2-2, with 8 nucleotides matching TRBD2. V lost 7 bases to trimming and J lost 1 base; unmatched junction nucleotides: 11. This CDR3 spans 17 amino acids. Germline V gene sequence: CDR1 ENHRY, CDR2 SYGVKD. CDR3 coding DNA: TGTGCCATCAAAGACCTAGCGGGCCCAGGGAACACCGGGGAGCTGTTTTTT. Its protein product is CAIKDLAGPGNTGELFF.

This clonotype was seen only a few times. The CDR3 sequence: CASSSQGPWDYGYTF. CDR3 nucleotides: TGTGCCAGCAGCTCCCAGGGCCCTTGGGACTATGGCTACACCTTC. V and J are TRBV7-2 and TRBJ1-2; the D gene is possibly TRBD1 (5 bases). Germline-derived CDR1 and CDR2 are SGHTA and FQGNSA. The ends were cut back, 4 bases at V and 3 bases at J, with 15 bases in the middle. This CDR3 is 15 amino acids long.

This rearrangement joins TRBV6-5 to TRBJ2-7, with 9 bases that match TRBD2. V lost 4 bases, J lost 3 bases, and 4 bases stayed unmatched. The CDR3 contains 14 residues. Germline V gives CDR1 MNHEY, CDR2 SVGAGI. The CDR3 nucleotides are TGTGCCAGCAGTTTGCGCGGGGGGGGCTACGAGCAGTACTTC. Protein sequence: CASSLRGGGYEQYF.

This clonotype came up a few times. The chain has TRBV20-1 and TRBJ1-1; weak D call: TRBD1 (5 bases). Trimming took 3 bases from V and 1 from J, leaving 12 bases between them. This CDR3 has 14 residues. Germline CDR1 DFQATT, CDR2 SNEGSKA (reference sequence). CDR3 protein: CSARTGTWNTEAFF. The CDR3, as DNA: TGCAGTGCTAGGACCGGGACCTGGAACACTGAAGCTTTCTTT.

This clonotype was counted at least ten times. This chain links TRBV4-1 with TRBJ1-5, with D unclear. The CDR3 runs to 18 residues. Trimming took 3 bases from V and 0 from J, leaving 18 bases between them. Germline CDR1 MGHRA, CDR2 YSYEKL. CDR3 nucleotide sequence: TGCGCCAGCAGCCATAGCCGGGCCCGGATCTATAGCAATCAGCCCCAGCATTTT. Translating it yields CASSHSRARIYSNQPQHF.

V gene TRBV2 combines with J gene TRBJ2-1; possibly TRBD2 for D (5 bases). Germline-derived CDR1 and CDR2 are SNHLY and FYNNEI. The CDR3 is made up of 11 amino acids. V dropped 7 bases and J dropped 13 bases, with 14 bases sitting between them. The CDR3 DNA reads TGTGCCAGCACCCTAGGGCGGGTCCAGTTCTTC. This encodes CASTLGRVQFF.

This chain uses TRBV3-1 with TRBJ1-2; possible D gene TRBD1, 5 bases. Germline V CDR1 and CDR2: LGHDT, YNNKEL (reference sequence). The CDR3 spans 16 residues. The V gene lost 3 bases and the J gene lost 2 bases, with 16 bases spanning the gap. CDR3 sequence reads: CASSQGPQGPNYGYTF. As DNA, the CDR3 is TGTGCCAGCAGCCAGGGGCCCCAGGGACCCAACTATGGCTACACCTTC.

On this clonotype itself: A read error may account for a junction end that differs from germline. V usage is TRBV4-3 and J usage is TRBJ2-5; D is possibly TRBD1 (5 bases). The CDR3 consists of 15 residues. CDR1 is LGHNA, CDR2 YSLEER, per germline. The CDR3 nucleotides are TGCGCCAGCAGCCAATCCCCTGTGGGTGGACACACCCTTAGGTTC. Its protein product is CASSQSPVGGHTLRF.

This clonotype was seen ten or more times. The chain is built from TRBV20-1 and TRBJ1-4; no firm D call. The CDR3 covers 12 residues. Germline-derived CDR1 and CDR2 are DFQATT and SNEGSKA (reference sequence). The CDR3: CSGQSLREKLFF. The CDR3 region has the DNA TGCAGCGGGCAAAGTTTGAGAGAAAAACTGTTTTTT.

This clonotype has at least ten counts. The CDR3 sequence is CASSLYGRNTEAFF. The CDR3 coding sequence is TGCGCCAGCAGCTTGTACGGCAGGAACACTGAAGCTTTCTTT. The rearrangement uses TRBV5-1 and TRBJ1-1; D remains ambiguous. This CDR3 is 14 amino acids long. Trimming left V 1 base short and J 1 base short, with 8 bases between. Germline V gene sequence: CDR1 SGHRS, CDR2 YFSETQ.

This clonotype was detected a few times. DNA for the CDR3: TGTGCCAGCAGACCCCGAACGTTAGCGGGAGGGTACAATGAGCAGTTCTTC. Amino acids: CASRPRTLAGGYNEQFF. V and J are TRBV28 and TRBJ2-1; 11 bases line up with TRBD2. This CDR3 contains 17 residues. The trim removed 6 bases at V and 4 bases at J, leaving 11 bases unmatched. Germline assignment: CDR1 MDHEN and CDR2 SYDVKM.

The chain carries TRBV4-3 and TRBJ2-2; 8 positions agree with TRBD2. This CDR3 spans 17 amino acids. The J segment lost 5 bases and the V segment lost 0 bases, leaving 8 bases of the junction unmatched. The germline V gene encodes CDR1 LGHNA and CDR2 YSLEER. DNA of the CDR3: TGCGCCAGCAGCCAAGAGCCAGCGGGAGTAGGGACCGGGGAGCTGTTTTTT. As protein: CASSQEPAGVGTGELFF.

This rearrangement joins TRBV30 to TRBJ2-7; 9 nucleotides align to TRBD2. There are 17 residues in the CDR3. In germline, CDR1 is GTSNPN, CDR2 SVGIG (reference sequence). The trim removed 0 bases at V and 4 bases at J, leaving 13 bases unmatched. CDR3 amino acids: CAWSVIEGISGSYEQYF. For the CDR3, the DNA is TGTGCCTGGAGTGTCATCGAGGGGATTAGCGGGAGTTACGAGCAGTACTTC.

The chain uses TRBV6-2 or TRBV6-3 and TRBJ2-7; 9 bases agree with TRBD2. This CDR3 is built from 16 residues. Germline V CDR1 and CDR2: MNHEY, SVGEGT. The junction had 11 bases not matched to a gene; V was cut back by 5 bases and J by 3 bases. This chain's CDR3 is CASSPGRSGRYYEQYF. CDR3 nucleotide sequence: TGTGCCAGCAGTCCAGGTCGCAGCGGGAGGTACTACGAGCAGTACTTC.

This clonotype occurred a few times. The V call is TRBV4-1, the J call TRBJ2-2, with 12 bases fitting TRBD2. This CDR3 spans 16 amino acids. With V trimmed by 4 bases and J by 6 bases, 6 bases remained unmatched. The germline V gene encodes CDR1 MGHRA and CDR2 YSYEKL. CDR3 loop: CASSLRTSGDPGELFF. The CDR3 DNA is TGCGCCAGCAGCCTAAGGACTAGCGGGGACCCCGGGGAGCTGTTTTTT.